Detailed here is one TCR beta chain. Its cognate antigen has yet to be identified. Per-base qualities were not stored, and no clone one base away is much larger. The sample is drawn from a study of T-cell reconstitution after alpha-beta-depleted transplantation in children (TCRdb year 2016). For the wider study: Using TCR repertoire profiling, the study followed T-cell immune reconstitution in a quantitative way in children after TCRalphabeta/CD19-depleted allogeneic hematopoietic cell transplantation.

Receptors were amplified or captured by PCR. Sequencing was carried out with an Illumina HiSeq 2500. To normalize quantification of the TCRbeta repertoire, the TCR libraries were built with molecular barcoding that relied on unique molecular identifiers. TCRdb reanalyzed the raw reads on its own, using fastp at Q25 for trimming and MiXCR for clone calling, and kept in-frame beta chains. Here each entry gathers all rows of one CDR3 protein and keeps the most common genes and DNA. The sample table contains 450,000 to 550,000 distinct CDR3 sequences; only one count was recorded for around 10% of them. The ten largest clones capture about 15% of the sample. What the work shows at the level of the full study, not this receptor alone: In some patients, the high TCRbeta diversity seen at day 60 was put down to recipient T cells and intrathymic progenitors that had survived conditioning. Apparently early alphabetaT-cell count recovery about two months after transplant reportedly relied on only several hundred rapidly expanded clones derived from non-depleted graft cells. The frequencies of hyperexpanded clones fell over the following months, and after one year, T-cell counts and TCRbeta diversity were mostly attributed to newly produced T cells.

From the germline V gene (reference sequence), CDR1 is LNHDA and CDR2 is SQIVND. V gives up 10 bases and J gives up 4 bases, and the segment between their germline ends measures 22 bases. Including cysteine and phenylalanine, the CDR3 has 15 amino acids. Only the CDR3 portion is preserved as DNA: 45 bases, with reading frame beginning at the first base. The sample's treatment or condition label, in plain terms: allogeneic hematopoietic cell transplantation with graft depleted of TCRalphabeta T cells and CD19 B cells. The children who served as transplant recipients had been given grafts of TCRalphabeta/CD19-depleted allogeneic hematopoietic cells.

This TCR was recovered from a female patient aged 2-10 years who had a stem cell transplant for aplastic anemia, so the T cells may come from the graft donor. Rearrangement joined TRBV19 to TRBJ1-2; TRBD1 is a possible D gene, resting on 6 matching bases. The source was PBMCs, mostly from graft donor cells, collected 180 days after TCRalphabeta/CD19-depleted stem cell transplant. The DNA sequence is given as TGTGCCAAAGGAGGACAGCCTCGTCCTTTCTATGGCTACACCTTC. Its product reads: CAKGGQPRPFYGYTF.